Below, 19 T cell receptor beta chains from the same sample are listed, as sequenced in a study of metastatic and nonmetastatic thyroid tumors. None of the patients had undergone any treatment ahead of thyroid surgery. MiXCR re-clonotyped the PCR reads for TCRdb. The table has 40,000 or so clones, about 24% seen once. Sequenced input: blood. Source of these receptors: a female donor with papillary thyroid cancer or a benign thyroid nodule (not recorded which). Some clones in this sample may be carry-over from other donors' samples.

This clone has a count of ten or more. The gene calls are TRBV6-4 and TRBJ2-2; D is unclear. The ends were cut back, 2 bases at V and 0 bases at J, with 10 bases in the middle. The V gene's germline CDR1 is MRHNA and CDR2 SNTAGT. The CDR3 contains 16 residues. CDR3 DNA sequence: TGTGCCAGCAGTGACCAGACCGATTCGAACACCGGGGAGCTGTTTTTT. Its translation is CASSDQTDSNTGELFF.

The chain has TRBV5-8 and TRBJ1-2, with 8 bases lining up with TRBD1. J gave up 2 bases and V 4 bases, and 10 bases lay outside the gene matches. The CDR3 consists of 16 residues. In germline, CDR1 is SGHTS, CDR2 YDEGEE. The CDR3 reads CASSRRRTGKNYGYTF. CDR3 in DNA: TGTGCCAGCAGCCGCCGTAGGACAGGGAAAAACTATGGCTACACCTTC.

This clone was detected many times. This chain links TRBV6-5 with TRBJ2-3; 12 bases align to TRBD1. The germline CDR1 and CDR2 sequences are MNHEY and SVGAGI. CDR3 length: 15 amino acids. V trimming: 2 bases; J trimming: 8 bases; junction bases outside the gene matches: 5. In DNA form, the CDR3 reads TGTGCCAGCAGTTACGGGGACAGGGGGCGCGTTACGCAGTATTTT. Its translation is CASSYGDRGRVTQYF.

There are many counts of this clone. One end of the junction fails to match germline, which may point to a read error. This same CDR3 is encoded by further DNA sequences in the sample. Here the CDR3 reads CSAPEGGSSTDTQYF. As DNA, the CDR3 is TGCAGTGCTCCCGAGGGTGGGTCCAGCACGGATACGCAGTATTTT. The genes are TRBV20-1 and TRBJ2-3, with a weak D call TRBD2 (5 bases). Germline V gene sequence: CDR1 DFQATT, CDR2 SNEGSKA (reference sequence). The CDR3 contains 15 residues.

The chain links TRBV5-1 to TRBJ1-3, with 9 nucleotides matching TRBD1. Trimming took 4 bases from V and 4 from J; bases not matched to a gene: 6. Germline-derived CDR1 and CDR2 are SGHRS and YFSETQ. The CDR3 contains 15 residues. The CDR3 here is CASSTTGGRGNTIYF. CDR3 bases: TGCGCCAGCAGCACAACAGGGGGCAGAGGAAACACCATATATTTT.

This chain links TRBV9 with TRBJ2-3, with a tentative D call TRBD2 (6 bases). Germline V gene lookup returns CDR1 SGDLS and CDR2 YYNGEE. The germline V and J ends were trimmed by 0 bases and 2 bases, with 10 bases remaining between them. The CDR3 is 15 amino acids. The CDR3: CASSVVGGYTDTQYF. CDR3 nucleotide sequence: TGTGCCAGCAGCGTAGTTGGGGGGTACACAGATACGCAGTATTTT.

This clone has ten or more counts. A read error may explain this, as a much larger clone is one base away. The sample contains more than one DNA sequence encoding this CDR3. The chain is built from TRBV28 and TRBJ2-2; D may be TRBD1 (5 bases). Germline V gives CDR1 MDHEN, CDR2 SYDVKM. Trimming stripped 10 bases from V and 6 bases from J, with 15 bases between. The CDR3 covers 13 residues. The CDR3 is CATRRQPPGELFF. The CDR3 coding sequence is TGTGCCACAAGAAGACAGCCCCCCGGGGAGCTGTTTTTT.

Details on this clone: One junction end does not reproduce the germline sequence, and a read error may be involved. The chain uses TRBV30 and TRBJ2-6; possibly TRBD1 for D (5 bases). Germline V gene sequence: CDR1 GTSNPN, CDR2 SVGIG (reference sequence). This CDR3 spans 14 amino acids. CDR3 amino acids: CAWSPPSGANFLTF. The CDR3 coding sequence is TGTGCCTGGAGTCCGCCCTCTGGGGCCAACTTCCTTACTTTC.

In its sample, this clone was seen many times. The rearrangement links TRBV4-1 to TRBJ1-2, with D unresolved. Deletions cut 8 bases from V and 1 base from J, with 14 bases between. There are 14 residues in the CDR3. Germline V gene sequence: CDR1 MGHRA, CDR2 YSYEKL. CDR3: CASGDRRINYGYTF. The CDR3 nucleotides read TGCGCCAGCGGGGATAGGAGAATTAACTATGGCTACACCTTC.

This clone occurred a few times. The chain employs TRBV6-1 and TRBJ2-1; 13 bases line up with TRBD2. V gave up 5 bases and J gave up 7 bases; unmatched junction bases: 2. CDR1 and CDR2 from the germline V gene are MNHNS and SASEGT. This CDR3 spans 14 amino acids. The CDR3 loop reads CASSPTSGGNEQFF. The CDR3 DNA follows: TGTGCCAGCAGTCCGACTAGCGGGGGGAATGAGCAGTTCTTC.

This clone qualifies as medium-sized. The chain has TRBV28 and TRBJ1-3; D perhaps matches TRBD1 (5 bases). V was shortened by 6 bases and J by 2 bases, with 11 bases between the two germline ends. Germline assignment: CDR1 MDHEN and CDR2 SYDVKM. The CDR3 runs 14 residues. The CDR3 nucleotides read TGTGCCAGCAGCCTGCCAGGGACTGGAAACACCATATATTTT. Protein product: CASSLPGTGNTIYF.

This clone showed up many times. The chain recombines TRBV30 with TRBJ1-1, with 7 positions matching TRBD1. J lost 3 bases, V lost 1 base, and 5 bases had no gene match. CDR1 and CDR2 (germline): GTSNPN, SVGIG (reference sequence). The CDR3 loop spans 14 amino acids. CDR3: CAWSATTGHTEAFF. The CDR3 nucleotides are TGTGCCTGGAGTGCGACGACAGGGCACACTGAAGCTTTCTTT.

The chain combines TRBV28 with TRBJ1-1; no reliable D call. CDR3 size: 15 residues. Germline V lookup: CDR1 MDHEN, CDR2 SYDVKM. The CDR3 nucleotides are TGTGCTATCAGTTTTTCTGGTATCGGGGTCACTGAAGCTTTCTTT. Translation: CAISFSGIGVTEAFF.

This clone has only a few counts. The chain is built from TRBV6-2 or TRBV6-3 and TRBJ2-1; 13 nucleotides agree with TRBD2. The CDR3 extends over 15 amino acids. V lost 9 bases to trimming and J lost 10 bases; unmatched junction nucleotides: 12. CDR1 and CDR2 (germline): MNHEY, SVGEGT. The CDR3 nucleotides are TGTGCCAGTAGTAAGAGGACTAGCGGGAGAAGGGAGCAGTTCTTC. Protein sequence: CASSKRTSGRREQFF.

Remarks on this clone: Given a much more abundant clone one base away, this may be a read error. This sample includes further DNA sequences coding for the same CDR3. The chain has TRBV7-9 and TRBJ2-3; 11 nucleotides align to TRBD2. From germline, CDR1 is SEHNR and CDR2 FQNEAQ (reference sequence). The V gene end was trimmed by 6 bases and the J gene end by 5 bases; junction bases not matched to a gene: 7. The CDR3 is 15 residues long. The CDR3 bases are TGTGCCAGCAGACTGACTAGCGGGGTAGGAGATACGCAGTATTTT. Translation: CASRLTSGVGDTQYF.

This clone has more than one count but fewer than ten. The genes are TRBV12-3 or TRBV12-4 and TRBJ2-7; 7 bases fit TRBD2. The CDR3 length is 11 residues. The ends lost 8 bases at V and 6 bases at J; junction bases unmatched: 4. The CDR3 DNA is TGTGCCAGCCGACTAGCATCCGAGCAGTACTTC. Protein product: CASRLASEQYF.

This clone has more than one count but fewer than ten. The chain is built from TRBV28 and TRBJ2-7; D is unresolved. Trimming removed 3 bases at V and 2 bases at J, with 8 bases between. Looked up from germline, CDR1 is MDHEN and CDR2 is SYDVKM. This CDR3 region has 13 residues. The CDR3 nucleotides are TGTGCCAGCAGTTTGGCAGTTACCTACGAGCAGTACTTC. It specifies CASSLAVTYEQYF.

This clone is termed medium-sized (0.01 to 0.1%). The chain joins TRBV6-2 or TRBV6-3 to TRBJ2-1, with D unresolved. Germline V gives CDR1 MNHEY, CDR2 SVGEGT. V was pared by 2 bases and J by 10 bases, with 6 bases between. This CDR3 spans 11 amino acids. As DNA, the CDR3 is TGTGCCAGCAGTTACGGGATCGAGCAGTTCTTC. Encoded protein: CASSYGIEQFF.

The chain joins TRBV20-1 to TRBJ2-7; TRBD2 aligns across 7 bases. CDR1 is DFQATT and CDR2 is SNEGSKA in the germline V gene (reference sequence). J lost 3 bases, V lost 5 bases, and 22 bases had no gene match. CDR3 length: 18 amino acids. CDR3 in DNA: TGCAGTGCTCCCACCCGGGTAGAGGGAGGGCCAGGAGACTACGAGCAGTACTTC. Its protein product is CSAPTRVEGGPGDYEQYF.